These 28 T cell receptor beta chains came from one sample sequenced in a study of beta chain features in type 1 diabetes. Their antigen targets remain unknown. The investigators reverse transcribed all of the isolated RNA, so they sequenced expressed TCRB transcripts. This table comes from immunoSEQ multiplex PCR, and its TCRdb copy is limited to in-frame clones, with some not included. The sample yields roughly 50,000 clones, around 53% seen once. Study observations and caveats: When Type 1 diabetes patients were examined, their TCRB CDR3s proved moderately but significantly shorter in all four CD4+ subsets.

Sequenced: Tregs from blood. The receptors here all came from a woman aged 40 to 49 with type 1 diabetes.

The CDR3 DNA reads TGTGCCAGCAGCTTACATGCCGGAGAGGCTGGTGAGCAGTTCTTC. This translates into CASSLHAGEAGEQFF. The chain couples TRBV7-3 to TRBJ2-1, with D unclear. In germline, CDR1 is SGHTA, CDR2 FQGTGA. V was clipped by 2 bases and J by 9 bases, with 17 bases between them. The CDR3 runs to 15 residues.

This clone was detected a few times. The chain carries TRBV18 and TRBJ1-2; 7 bases map to TRBD1. This CDR3 is built from 15 residues. The germline gives CDR1 KGHSH, CDR2 LQKENI. V gave up 2 bases and J gave up 8 bases; unmatched junction bases: 11. CDR3 bases: TGTGCCAGCTCACCAGGAGGGGGCTTTCGGGAAGGCTACACCTTC. Residues: CASSPGGGFREGYTF.

This chain uses TRBV27 with TRBJ2-7; TRBD1 agrees at 7 bases. This CDR3 spans 14 amino acids. The J segment lost 6 bases and the V segment lost 5 bases, leaving 10 bases of the junction unmatched. In germline, CDR1 is MNHEY, CDR2 SMNVEV (reference sequence). The CDR3 spells CASSQLDRVAEQYF. CDR3 DNA sequence: TGTGCCAGCAGTCAACTCGACAGGGTAGCCGAGCAGTACTTC.

This chain joins TRBV7-8 and TRBJ1-1; D ambiguous. The CDR3 runs to 13 residues. The germline V and J ends were trimmed by 1 base and 8 bases, with 11 bases remaining between them. CDR1 is SGHVS, CDR2 FQNEAQ, per germline. DNA of the CDR3: TGTGCCAGCAGCTTAGGCGCCAGGAAAGAAGCTTTCTTT. It yields the protein CASSLGARKEAFF.

CDR3 residues: CASSLGLLRSYNEQFF. The CDR3 bases are TGTGCCAGCAGCCTGGGACTTCTCCGCTCCTACAATGAGCAGTTCTTC. The chain uses TRBV5-6 and TRBJ2-1; possible D gene TRBD2, 6 bases. The germline V and J ends were trimmed by 4 bases and 0 bases, with 14 bases remaining between them. CDR1 SGHDT and CDR2 YYEEEE come from the germline V gene. The CDR3 contains 16 residues.

V and J are TRBV4-3 and TRBJ1-5; the D gene is possibly TRBD1 (5 bases). The germline gives CDR1 LGHNA, CDR2 YSLEER. The CDR3 length is 16 residues. V dropped 0 bases and J dropped 5 bases, with 14 bases sitting between them. In nucleotides, the CDR3 is TGCGCCAGCAGCCAAGATCTGGGGGGACGGCATCAGCCCCAGCATTTT. Its translation is CASSQDLGGRHQPQHF.

The chain joins TRBV5-1 to TRBJ2-7; tentatively, D is TRBD2 (5 bases). Trimming cost V 0 bases and J 2 bases, with 15 bases left between them. This CDR3 is 16 amino acids long. Per the germline V gene, CDR1 is SGHRS and CDR2 is YFSETQ. CDR3 residues: CASSLGVTGIPYEQYF. Here the CDR3 DNA reads TGCGCCAGCAGCTTGGGAGTGACCGGGATACCCTACGAGCAGTACTTC. Looking up the rest from reference TRBV5-1 and TRBJ2-7 gives the full variable domain: KAGVTQTPRYLIKTRGQQVTLSCSPISGHRSVSWYQQTPGQGLQFLFEYFSETQRNKGNFPGRFSGRQFSNSRSEMNVSTLELGDSALYLCASSLGVTGIPYEQYFGPGTRLTVT.

The chain carries TRBV6-6 and TRBJ2-7, with D possibly TRBD1 on 6 matching bases. Trimming took 3 bases from V and 6 from J, leaving 15 bases between them. Germline assignment: CDR1 MNHNY and CDR2 SVGAGI (reference sequence). CDR3 length equals 14 residues. CDR3 DNA: TGTGCCAGCAGTTATCCAGGGGTTGAGGGCGAGCAGTACTTC. Its protein is CASSYPGVEGEQYF.

V is TRBV10-3 and J is TRBJ2-5; the D is unclear. The length of the CDR3 is 12 residues. Germline V CDR1 and CDR2: ENHRY, SYGVKD. V gave up 3 bases and J gave up 5 bases, with 7 bases separating them. CDR3 nucleotides: TGTGCCATCAGTGAACGGTGGGAGACCCAGTACTTC. This translates into CAISERWETQYF.

The chain links TRBV18 to TRBJ1-1; a weak D match, TRBD1 (5 bases). The CDR3 has 16 residues. The ends were cut back, 3 bases at V and 5 bases at J, with 19 bases in the middle. Looked up from germline, CDR1 is KGHSH and CDR2 is LQKENI. The CDR3 region is CASSPIQGLQSTEAFF. The CDR3 coding sequence is TGTGCCAGCTCACCTATCCAGGGACTTCAATCGACTGAAGCTTTCTTT. The full variable domain, completed using reference TRBV18 and TRBJ1-1, is NAGVMQNPRHLVRRRGQEARLRCSPMKGHSHVYWYRQLPEEGLKFMVYLQKENIIDESGMPKERFSAEFPKEGPSILRIQQVVRGDSAAYFCASSPIQGLQSTEAFFGQGTRLTVV.

This clone was detected a few times. This chain joins TRBV9 and TRBJ1-5; TRBD1 is a possible D gene (5 bases). Trimming took off 5 bases at V and 4 bases at J, with 13 bases between the two ends. From germline, CDR1 is SGDLS and CDR2 YYNGEE. This CDR3 spans 14 amino acids. The CDR3: CASSWGGENQPQHF. The CDR3 bases are TGTGCCAGCAGTTGGGGAGGGGAGAATCAGCCCCAGCATTTT. Full variable domain (rest looked up from reference TRBV9 and TRBJ1-5): DSGVTQTPKHLITATGQRVTLRCSPRSGDLSVYWYQQSLDQGLQFLIQYYNGEERAKGNILERFSAQQFPDLHSELNLSSLELGDSALYFCASSWGGENQPQHFGDGTRLSIL.

Sample share makes this clone medium-sized. The chain couples TRBV7-2 to TRBJ2-1; 10 positions agree with TRBD2. This CDR3 comprises 12 residues. The germline V gene has CDR1 SGHTA and CDR2 FQGNSA. V gave up 5 bases and J gave up 12 bases; unmatched junction bases: 4. DNA for the CDR3: TGTGCCAGCAGCGTCTCTAGCGGGAGGCAGTTCTTC. Protein sequence: CASSVSSGRQFF.

This clone was picked up a small number of times. J is TRBJ1-3 and V is TRBV5-6, with 7 bases aligning to TRBD1. This CDR3 spans 17 amino acids. CDR1 is SGHDT, CDR2 YYEEEE, per germline. The V segment lost 3 bases and the J segment 0 bases; nucleotides outside the gene matches: 9. This CDR3 is CASSSEEQGFSGNTIYF. The DNA for the CDR3 is TGTGCCAGCAGCTCTGAAGAACAGGGGTTCTCTGGAAACACCATATATTTT.

The chain couples TRBV11-2 to TRBJ2-5; TRBD1 matches at 9 bases. The CDR3 is made up of 16 amino acids. CDR1 is SGHAT, CDR2 FQNNGV, per germline. The trim removed 4 bases at V and 4 bases at J, leaving 10 bases unmatched. The CDR3 DNA reads TGTGCCAGCAGCTCCGCCCGCCCGGGACAGGGAGAGACCCAGTACTTC. Encoded protein: CASSSARPGQGETQYF.

This clone has more than one count but fewer than ten. The chain is built from TRBV7-3 and TRBJ1-4; 9 nucleotides align to TRBD1. Looked up from germline, CDR1 is SGHTA and CDR2 is FQGTGA. V lost 2 bases to trimming and J lost 6 bases; unmatched junction nucleotides: 4. The CDR3 has 15 residues. DNA of the CDR3: TGTGCCAGCAGCTTAGGGGGACAGGGATATGAAAAACTGTTTTTT. Its protein product is CASSLGGQGYEKLFF.

This chain links TRBV7-9 with TRBJ2-3, with TRBD2 matching over 8 bases. V lost 5 bases, J lost 2 bases, and 9 bases stayed unmatched. Germline V gene lookup returns CDR1 SEHNR and CDR2 FQNEAQ (reference sequence). CDR3 length: 16 residues. In nucleotides, the CDR3 is TGTGCCAGCAGCGGCCCCCGGGAGGGGTTCACAGATACGCAGTATTTT. Its translation is CASSGPREGFTDTQYF.

The rearrangement links TRBV6-1 to TRBJ1-3, with 10 bases lining up with TRBD1. This CDR3 region has 15 residues. The V segment lost 6 bases and the J segment 9 bases; nucleotides outside the gene matches: 11. Germline V gene sequence: CDR1 MNHNS, CDR2 SASEGT. Here the CDR3 DNA reads TGTGCCAGCAGCGCCAGTAGACAGGGGGCGAGCACCATATATTTT. The encoded protein is CASSASRQGASTIYF.

CDR3 sequence reads: CASTPQGGNTEAFF. CDR3 DNA sequence: TGTGCCAGCACCCCGCAGGGGGGGAACACTGAAGCTTTCTTT. The V and J genes are TRBV2 and TRBJ1-1, with 7 bases identical to TRBD1. CDR1 is SNHLY, CDR2 FYNNEI, per germline. CDR3 length: 14 amino acids. The ends lost 7 bases at V and 1 base at J; junction bases unmatched: 6.

CDR3 nucleotide sequence: TGCGCCAGCAGCTTGTCCCCCAGGGGACCCTACAATGAGCAGTTCTTC. Translated, it gives CASSLSPRGPYNEQFF. This chain uses TRBV5-1 with TRBJ2-1; D perhaps matches TRBD1 (6 bases). CDR1 is SGHRS, CDR2 YFSETQ, per germline. V lost 1 base, J lost 2 bases, and 13 bases lay in between. The CDR3 length is 16 residues.

V is TRBV14 and J is TRBJ1-1; D unclear. Germline loops: CDR1 SGHDN, CDR2 FVKESK. Trimming stripped 4 bases from V and 7 bases from J, with 7 bases between. CDR3 length equals 11 residues. The CDR3 here is CASSPLGEAFF. CDR3 in DNA: TGTGCCAGCAGCCCCCTAGGTGAAGCTTTCTTT.

The gene calls are TRBV5-1 and TRBJ2-5; no clear D. V was trimmed by 2 bases and J by 8 bases, leaving 7 bases between them. The germline gives CDR1 SGHRS, CDR2 YFSETQ. CDR3 length: 11 amino acids. CDR3 nucleotide sequence: TGCGCCAGCAGCTTCGACATCACCCAGTACTTC. This translates into CASSFDITQYF.

There are a few counts of this clone. The chain links TRBV5-1 to TRBJ2-7; D remains ambiguous. CDR1 is SGHRS, CDR2 YFSETQ, per germline. CDR3 size: 11 residues. V was cut by 5 bases and J by 3 bases, with 6 bases left in between. CDR3 sequence: CASRNGYEQYF. CDR3 nucleotides: TGCGCCAGCAGGAACGGCTACGAGCAGTACTTC.

Only a few counts were recorded for this clone. The chain carries TRBV5-4 and TRBJ2-3; the match to TRBD2 covers 10 bases. With V trimmed by 2 bases and J by 7 bases, 7 bases remained unmatched. This CDR3 is built from 15 residues. From germline, CDR1 is SGHNT and CDR2 YYREEE (reference sequence). Here the CDR3 reads CASSFMVAGGNTQYF. The CDR3 DNA is TGTGCCAGCAGCTTCATGGTAGCGGGGGGAAATACGCAGTATTTT.

The V gene is TRBV7-8, the J gene TRBJ2-1, with D perhaps TRBD2 (5 bases). V lost 5 bases and J 3 bases, leaving 8 bases between the germline ends. CDR3 length equals 13 residues. The V gene's germline CDR1 is SGHVS and CDR2 FQNEAQ. The CDR3, as DNA: TGTGCCAGCAGCCCCGGGGTCTACAATGAGCAGTTCTTC. This encodes CASSPGVYNEQFF.

This clone was seen more than once but under ten times. The chain combines TRBV6-5 with TRBJ2-3; no clear D. V was trimmed by 8 bases and J by 4 bases, leaving 19 bases between them. Germline lookup yields CDR1 MNHEY and CDR2 SVGAGI. The CDR3 spans 15 residues. The CDR3 DNA sequence: TGTGCCAGCCGCCTTTTGAGGTTTGAGGCAGATACGCAGTATTTT. It encodes CASRLLRFEADTQYF.

The chain links TRBV6-5 to TRBJ2-3, with D possibly matching TRBD1 (5 bases). Trimming took off 10 bases at V and 2 bases at J, with 19 bases between the two ends. CDR3 length: 15 amino acids. Germline lookup yields CDR1 MNHEY and CDR2 SVGAGI. CDR3 residues: CATNPDKSYTDTQYF. The CDR3 DNA sequence: TGTGCCACCAATCCGGACAAGTCTTACACAGATACGCAGTATTTT.

This chain links TRBV7-2 with TRBJ2-2, with 7 bases identical to TRBD1. V was clipped by 5 bases and J by 14 bases; unmatched bases: 20. Per the germline V gene, CDR1 is SGHTA and CDR2 is FQGNSA. The CDR3 runs 16 residues. The CDR3 loop reads CASSVEGASLRVVLFF. CDR3 nucleotide sequence: TGTGCCAGCAGCGTAGAGGGGGCTAGCCTGAGGGTTGTTCTGTTTTTT.

This sequence joins TRBV6-5 and TRBJ1-1, with 7 bases lining up with TRBD1. The CDR3 has 15 residues. Germline lookup yields CDR1 MNHEY and CDR2 SVGAGI. V shed 2 bases and J 5 bases; nucleotides not matched to a gene: 8. The CDR3 is CASSYAVRGKTEAFF. The CDR3 nucleotides read TGTGCCAGCAGTTACGCTGTCAGGGGGAAGACTGAAGCTTTCTTT.